This TCR beta chain was found in a study of cytomegalovirus exposure and HLA in healthy donors. Regarding this clone: Its antigen is unknown.

PCR used 60 Vbeta primers and 13 Jbeta primers. Data came from immunoSEQ multiplex PCR; TCRdb stores just in-frame clones and leaves some out. Its table lists nearly 200,000 clones. Overall study findings and caveats: Later analysis identified a missense DCLRE1C variant that was linked to TCR beta V- and J-gene trimming.

Germline V gives CDR1 SGDLS, CDR2 YYNGEE. V was trimmed by 3 bases and J by 0 bases, leaving 13 bases between them. This CDR3 comprises 16 residues. The TCR sequence derives from a boy between 5 and 17 years old in good health and CMV-seronegative. Sequenced: PBMCs. The gene calls are TRBV9 and TRBJ1-3, with D possibly TRBD1 on 6 matching bases. CDR3 bases: TGTGCCAGCAGCGACAGGGCCGGGGTCTCTGGAAACACCATATATTTT. This sequence encodes CASSDRAGVSGNTIYF.